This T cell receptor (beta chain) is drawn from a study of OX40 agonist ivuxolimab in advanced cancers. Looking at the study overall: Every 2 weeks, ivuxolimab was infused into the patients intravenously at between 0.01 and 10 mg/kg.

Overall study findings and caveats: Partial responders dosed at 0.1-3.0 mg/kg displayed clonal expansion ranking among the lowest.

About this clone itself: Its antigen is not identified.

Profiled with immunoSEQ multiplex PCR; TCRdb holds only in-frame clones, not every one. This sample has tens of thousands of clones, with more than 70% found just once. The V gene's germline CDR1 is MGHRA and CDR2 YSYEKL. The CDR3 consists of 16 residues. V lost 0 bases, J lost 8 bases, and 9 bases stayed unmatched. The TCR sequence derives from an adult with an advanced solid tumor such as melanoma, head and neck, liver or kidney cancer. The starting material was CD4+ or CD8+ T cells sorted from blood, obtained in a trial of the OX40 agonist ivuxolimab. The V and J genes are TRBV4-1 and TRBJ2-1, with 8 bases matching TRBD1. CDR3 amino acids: CASSQEEAGGIDEQFF. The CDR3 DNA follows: TGCGCCAGCAGCCAAGAGGAGGCAGGGGGCATCGATGAGCAGTTCTTC.